The rows below give T cell receptor beta chains drawn from one sample of a study of blood T cell repertoires in COVID-19. Method: immunoSEQ multiplex PCR; TCRdb's copy keeps in-frame clones and lacks some. Altogether about 320,000 clones are present, roughly 87% being singletons, with the ten largest covering just under 9%. The sequenced sample consisted of PBMCs or T cells enriched from blood (not recorded which). The receptors come from a woman aged 18 to 35 who had recovered from COVID-19. Both conserved end residues are part of each CDR3. The D gene is left open where the match is weak. Clone sizes are given selectively: once, few, many, or a class where the clone is expanded.

13,NA,TRBJ1-5,TRBV30,NA,TGTGCCTTCAGGGGCTATAGCAATCAGCCCCAGCATTTT,CAFRGYSNQPQHF
16,NA,TRBJ1-2,TRBV4-1,TRBD1,TGCGCCAGCAGCCAAGTTAAACCGGGACAGGGCCATGGCTACACCTTC,CASSQVKPGQGHGYTF
12,NA,TRBJ1-5,TRBV6-5,NA,TGTGCCAGCAGGGGCTCTGTTCAGCCCCAGCATTTT,CASRGSVQPQHF
16,NA,TRBJ1-1,TRBV7-2,TRBD1,TGTGCCAGCAGCCCCAAGGACAGGGAATCGAGCACTGAAGCTTTCTTT,CASSPKDRESSTEAFF
13,once,TRBJ1-1,TRBV4-1,NA,TGCGCCAGCAGCCTAGCCATGAACACTGAAGCTTTCTTT,CASSLAMNTEAFF
15,NA,TRBJ2-2,TRBV7-9,NA,TGTGCCAGCAGCTTTAACCCCCGGGGCACCGGGGAGCTGTTTTTT,CASSFNPRGTGELFF
16,NA,TRBJ2-1,TRBV27,TRBD2,TGTGCCAGCAGTTATTTTCCTAGCGGGGGGTACAATGAGCAGTTCTTC,CASSYFPSGGYNEQFF
13,NA,TRBJ1-2,TRBV19,NA,TGTGCCAGTACCCTGGAGGGAACGTATGGCTACACCTTC,CASTLEGTYGYTF
13,NA,TRBJ2-4,TRBV4-1,NA,TGCGCCAGCAGCCAAGATGGTAGCCCGTCCCAGTACTTC,CASSQDGSPSQYF
17,NA,TRBJ2-3,TRBV7-2,TRBD2,TGTGCCAGCAGCCCCGGGACTAGCGGGGGACGCACAGATACGCAGTATTTT,CASSPGTSGGRTDTQYF
14,NA,TRBJ2-2,TRBV28,NA,TGTGCCAGCAGTTTCTACAGGTACACCGGGGAGCTGTTTTTT,CASSFYRYTGELFF
12,NA,TRBJ1-4,TRBV28,NA,TGTGCCAGCAGTTGGGACATTGGAAAACTGTTTTTT,CASSWDIGKLFF
18,NA,TRBJ1-2,TRBV27,TRBD1,TGTGCCAGCAGTTTCATAGGGACAGGGGTATCGGGCGACTATGGCTACACCTTC,CASSFIGTGVSGDYGYTF
13,NA,TRBJ1-2,TRBV12-3/TRBV12-4,NA,TGTGCCAGCAGGCTCACATCTAACTATGGCTACACCTTC,CASRLTSNYGYTF
13,few,TRBJ2-7,TRBV19,NA,TGTGCCAGTAGTATACAGGGGACCTACGAGCAGTACTTC,CASSIQGTYEQYF
15,NA,TRBJ1-4,TRBV5-1,NA,TGCGCCAGCAGCTTGGCCGGGACACCAGATGAAAAACTGTTTTTT,CASSLAGTPDEKLFF
15,NA,TRBJ2-1,TRBV28,TRBD2,TGTGCCAGCAGTTTGAGTCTAGCGGGATACAATGAGCAGTTCTTC,CASSLSLAGYNEQFF
14,NA,TRBJ1-5,TRBV18,TRBD1,TGTGCCAGCTCACCGACAGGGTACAATCAGCCCCAGCATTTT,CASSPTGYNQPQHF
16,NA,TRBJ2-1,TRBV5-6,TRBD2,TGTGCCAGCAGCCCGGGACTAGCGGGAGTCTACAATGAGCAGTTCTTC,CASSPGLAGVYNEQFF
16,NA,TRBJ1-2,TRBV19,NA,TGTGCCAGTAGTATATTAGCCGTGGGGGGTATCTATGGCTACACCTTC,CASSILAVGGIYGYTF
16,NA,TRBJ2-1,TRBV4-3,NA,TGCGCCAGCAGCACTAGGAGAGGGCCCCCCTACAATGAGCAGTTCTTC,CASSTRRGPPYNEQFF
15,NA,TRBJ1-2,TRBV3-1/TRBV3-2,TRBD1,TGTGCCAGCAGCCGTCGGACAGGGGGCGTCTATGGCTACACCTTC,CASSRRTGGVYGYTF